These 26 T cell receptor beta chains share one sample of origin, sequenced in a study of cytomegalovirus exposure and HLA in healthy donors. PCR involved 60 Vbeta and 13 Jbeta primers. Here immunoSEQ multiplex PCR was the method, and the copy in TCRdb shows in-frame clones only, minus some. The sample consists of approximately 100,000 clones, roughly 70% of them appearing once. The sequencing input was PBMCs. The source of these receptors is a woman aged 18-35 years in good health and CMV-seropositive.

V usage is TRBV28 and J usage is TRBJ1-4; no clear D gene. V shed 5 bases and J shed 10 bases, with 20 bases lying between them. This CDR3 is built from 15 residues. Germline lookup yields CDR1 MDHEN and CDR2 SYDVKM. DNA for the CDR3: TGTGCCAGCAGTCCCGGACTTTCCCTGCGAGTAAAACTGTTTTTT. Protein: CASSPGLSLRVKLFF.

This clone was detected a few times. The chain carries TRBV28 and TRBJ1-1; D possibly corresponds to TRBD1 (6 bases). This CDR3 region has 13 residues. V was clipped by 5 bases and J by 4 bases, with 11 bases between them. From germline, CDR1 is MDHEN and CDR2 SYDVKM. The DNA of the CDR3 is TGTGCCAGCAGTACAGGGTTTCTCACTGAAGCTTTCTTT. Its translation is CASSTGFLTEAFF.

The rearrangement uses TRBV19 and TRBJ1-2, with D possibly TRBD1 on 5 matching bases. Trimming stripped 6 bases from V and 1 base from J, with 12 bases between. The CDR3 spans 14 residues. Germline loops: CDR1 LNHDA, CDR2 SQIVND (reference sequence). The CDR3 is CASSVDTINYGYTF. Written as DNA, the CDR3 is TGTGCCAGTAGCGTGGACACAATTAACTATGGCTACACCTTC.

The chain joins TRBV4-1 to TRBJ2-3, with TRBD2 identical over 11 bases. Trimming at V came to 0 bases and at J to 4 bases, leaving 3 bases not matched to a gene. Per the germline V gene, CDR1 is MGHRA and CDR2 is YSYEKL. This CDR3 comprises 16 residues. CDR3 sequence reads: CASSQDGTSGADTQYF. The CDR3, as DNA: TGCGCCAGCAGCCAAGATGGGACTAGCGGCGCAGATACGCAGTATTTT.

This clone was seen a few times. The chain employs TRBV28 and TRBJ2-3, with TRBD2 identical over 10 bases. The CDR3 is 17 residues long. V shed 8 bases and J 5 bases; nucleotides not matched to a gene: 16. The germline V gene encodes CDR1 MDHEN and CDR2 SYDVKM. CDR3 sequence (DNA): TGTGCCAGCTTAACGGTGGATCTAGCGGGAGAAGAAGATACGCAGTATTTT. The encoded protein is CASLTVDLAGEEDTQYF.

The rearrangement uses TRBV28 and TRBJ2-7; the D gene is possibly TRBD1 (5 bases). Germline values: CDR1 MDHEN, CDR2 SYDVKM. The V gene lost 3 bases and the J gene lost 3 bases, with 9 bases spanning the gap. The CDR3 is 13 amino acids. The CDR3 coding sequence is TGTGCCAGCAGTTTTGGGCAGGGCTACGAGCAGTACTTC. It translates to CASSFGQGYEQYF.

This clone is judged medium-sized. This chain joins TRBV10-3 and TRBJ1-3; D unresolved. Looked up from germline, CDR1 is ENHRY and CDR2 is SYGVKD. V shed 8 bases and J shed 0 bases, with 14 bases lying between them. The CDR3 sequence is 15 residues long. The CDR3 nucleotides read TGTGCCATCTCCGCGGGCGAGAGCTCTGGAAACACCATATATTTT. Translated: CAISAGESSGNTIYF.

The chain links TRBV19 to TRBJ2-6, with D perhaps matching TRBD2 (6 bases). V lost 5 bases and J lost 2, with 19 bases in between. Germline V CDR1 and CDR2: LNHDA, SQIVND (reference sequence). This CDR3 spans 18 amino acids. CDR3 coding DNA: TGTGCCAGTAGTTTGGCCGGGGGTTGGGGGACTGGGGCCAACGTCCTGACTTTC. The encoded protein is CASSLAGGWGTGANVLTF.

The gene calls are TRBV7-9 and TRBJ2-1; TRBD2 matches at 9 bases. The trim removed 5 bases at V and 4 bases at J, leaving 12 bases unmatched. Per the germline V gene, CDR1 is SEHNR and CDR2 is FQNEAQ (reference sequence). This CDR3 is 17 amino acids long. The CDR3 sequence: CASSPRGAGGHYNEQFF. CDR3 nucleotide sequence: TGTGCCAGCAGCCCGAGGGGGGCGGGAGGGCATTACAATGAGCAGTTCTTC.

The J gene is TRBJ1-1, the V gene TRBV19; 7 positions agree with TRBD1. V lost 5 bases to trimming and J lost 5 bases; unmatched junction nucleotides: 8. Germline V lookup: CDR1 LNHDA, CDR2 SQIVND (reference sequence). The CDR3 has 14 amino acids. CDR3 residues: CASSASQGETEAFF. DNA for the CDR3: TGTGCCAGTAGTGCGTCGCAGGGGGAAACTGAAGCTTTCTTT.

The V and J genes are TRBV5-6 and TRBJ2-1; 7 bases line up with TRBD2. The germline V gene has CDR1 SGHDT and CDR2 YYEEEE. V gave up 4 bases and J gave up 6 bases; unmatched junction bases: 10. This CDR3 has 15 amino acids. The CDR3 sequence is CASSHASGSGNEQFF. CDR3 sequence (DNA): TGTGCCAGCAGCCACGCTAGCGGTTCGGGCAATGAGCAGTTCTTC.

The chain links TRBV27 to TRBJ2-2; 8 bases agree with TRBD1. The CDR3 loop spans 15 amino acids. Germline V gene lookup returns CDR1 MNHEY and CDR2 SMNVEV (reference sequence). The ends lost 6 bases at V and 3 bases at J; junction bases unmatched: 6. The CDR3 protein is CASRTGGADTGELFF. CDR3 DNA sequence: TGTGCCAGCAGAACAGGGGGAGCGGACACCGGGGAGCTGTTTTTT.

The rearrangement uses TRBV7-7 and TRBJ2-2; possibly TRBD2 for D (6 bases). Trimming took off 2 bases at V and 4 bases at J, with 17 bases between the two ends. This CDR3 spans 17 amino acids. The germline V gene has CDR1 SSHAT and CDR2 FNYEAQ (reference sequence). CDR3: CASSLYRDSAGTGELFF. The CDR3 coding sequence is TGTGCCAGCAGCTTATATCGGGACTCGGCGGGCACCGGGGAGCTGTTTTTT.

This chain joins TRBV27 and TRBJ2-1; 9 nucleotides agree with TRBD2. The germline V gene has CDR1 MNHEY and CDR2 SMNVEV (reference sequence). V was clipped by 3 bases and J by 6 bases; unmatched bases: 6. CDR3 length: 15 residues. The CDR3 spells CASSFRREGGNEQFF. Written as DNA, the CDR3 is TGTGCCAGCAGTTTTAGGCGGGAGGGTGGCAATGAGCAGTTCTTC.

There are a few counts of this clone. The genes are TRBV7-3 and TRBJ1-1, with a tentative D call TRBD1 (5 bases). Deletions cut 5 bases from V and 8 bases from J, with 9 bases between. The CDR3 runs to 11 residues. Germline V gene data show CDR1 as SGHTA and CDR2 as FQGTGA. CDR3 in DNA: TGTGCCAGCAGCGTTAGACAGGAAGCTTTCTTT. Its translation: CASSVRQEAFF.

This clone was seen more than once but under ten times. The chain recombines TRBV27 with TRBJ2-4; TRBD1 matches 8 bases. CDR1 is MNHEY, CDR2 SMNVEV, per germline (reference sequence). The CDR3 is 13 residues long. V shed 6 bases and J 10 bases; nucleotides not matched to a gene: 8. The CDR3, as DNA: TGTGCCAGCAGCGCAGGGGGCCCTACAATTCAGTACTTC. This translates into CASSAGGPTIQYF.

This clone was seen just once. This chain uses TRBV4-3 with TRBJ1-2, with D maybe TRBD1 (6 bases). Per germline, CDR1 LGHNA and CDR2 YSLEER. The length of the CDR3 is 16 residues. Trimming cost V 4 bases and J 0 bases, with 15 bases left between them. This CDR3 reads CASSPRRGAANYGYTF. The CDR3 nucleotides read TGCGCCAGCAGCCCCCGCCGGGGGGCCGCTAACTATGGCTACACCTTC.

V gene TRBV7-9 combines with J gene TRBJ1-1; D is unclear. The CDR3 is 14 residues long. From germline, CDR1 is SEHNR and CDR2 FQNEAQ (reference sequence). V shed 2 bases and J shed 0 bases, with 7 bases lying between them. In DNA form, the CDR3 reads TGTGCCAGCAGCTTAAGTAACTTGAACACTGAAGCTTTCTTT. It encodes CASSLSNLNTEAFF.

The chain carries TRBV11-1 and TRBJ2-1; the match to TRBD2 covers 7 bases. The CDR3 extends over 18 amino acids. Germline V gives CDR1 SGHAT, CDR2 FQDESV (reference sequence). The junction had 14 bases not matched to a gene; V was cut back by 5 bases and J by 1 base. The CDR3 nucleotides read TGTGCCAGCAGCCCTCAGCGGGGAGCCGCAGGATCCTACAATGAGCAGTTCTTC. It yields the protein CASSPQRGAAGSYNEQFF.

This clone was seen a handful of times. V is TRBV7-9 and J is TRBJ1-2; TRBD1 aligns across 7 bases. The CDR3 is made up of 12 amino acids. V trimming: 3 bases; J trimming: 6 bases; junction bases outside the gene matches: 1. Germline V gene data show CDR1 as SEHNR and CDR2 as FQNEAQ (reference sequence). The chain's CDR3 is CASSFTGDGYTF. The CDR3 DNA follows: TGTGCCAGCAGCTTCACAGGGGATGGCTACACCTTC.

The chain carries TRBV29-1 and TRBJ1-1; TRBD1 agrees at 7 bases. V shed 3 bases, J shed 0 bases, and the junction held 1 base outside the gene matches. The CDR3 consists of 13 residues. Germline V CDR1 and CDR2: SQVTM, ANQGSEA. The CDR3 nucleotides read TGCAGCGTTGAGGGACAGATGAACACTGAAGCTTTCTTT. This encodes CSVEGQMNTEAFF.

This clone turned up a few times. The chain carries TRBV4-3 and TRBJ1-1; no clear D. The CDR3 spans 16 residues. Trimming cost V 0 bases and J 2 bases, with 13 bases left between them. Germline V gene sequence: CDR1 LGHNA, CDR2 YSLEER. CDR3 protein: CASSQDLGRLNTEAFF. The CDR3 DNA reads as TGCGCCAGCAGCCAAGATCTCGGCAGGTTAAACACTGAAGCTTTCTTT.

The chain joins TRBV19 to TRBJ2-7; TRBD2 agrees at 12 bases. Germline V gives CDR1 LNHDA, CDR2 SQIVND (reference sequence). The ends lost 3 bases at V and 1 base at J; junction bases unmatched: 7. The CDR3 has 17 amino acids. This CDR3 reads CASSISPGTSGSYEQYF. Written as DNA, the CDR3 is TGTGCCAGTAGTATTTCCCCCGGGACTAGCGGGTCCTACGAGCAGTACTTC.

This clone was counted at least ten times. The chain uses TRBV2 and TRBJ1-2, with TRBD1 matching over 7 bases. V gave up 6 bases and J gave up 2 bases; unmatched junction bases: 9. Germline assignment: CDR1 SNHLY and CDR2 FYNNEI. This CDR3 is built from 15 residues. CDR3 sequence: CASRPTGTVNYGYTF. For the CDR3, the DNA is TGTGCCAGCAGGCCCACCGGGACAGTAAACTATGGCTACACCTTC. Together with reference TRBV2 and TRBJ1-2, the CDR3 gives the full variable domain: EPEVTQTPSHQVTQMGQEVILRCVPISNHLYFYWYRQILGQKVEFLVSFYNNEISEKSEIFDDQFSVERPDGSNFTLKIRSTKLEDSAMYFCASRPTGTVNYGYTFGSGTRLTVV.

V gene TRBV5-1 combines with J gene TRBJ2-3, with D unresolved. The germline gives CDR1 SGHRS, CDR2 YFSETQ. CDR3 length: 16 residues. Trimming took 4 bases from V and 0 from J, leaving 15 bases between them. The DNA for the CDR3 is TGCGCCAGCAGCCAGTCGACTCGTCCTAGCACAGATACGCAGTATTTT. Encoded protein: CASSQSTRPSTDTQYF.

The chain is built from TRBV7-2 and TRBJ2-3; 11 nucleotides match TRBD2. CDR3 size: 17 residues. Germline lookup yields CDR1 SGHTA and CDR2 FQGNSA. V was pared by 5 bases and J by 5 bases, with 12 bases of the junction left unmatched. CDR3: CASSHVVAGGPLDTQYF. The CDR3 DNA reads as TGTGCCAGCAGCCACGTGGTAGCGGGAGGGCCCTTAGATACGCAGTATTTT.